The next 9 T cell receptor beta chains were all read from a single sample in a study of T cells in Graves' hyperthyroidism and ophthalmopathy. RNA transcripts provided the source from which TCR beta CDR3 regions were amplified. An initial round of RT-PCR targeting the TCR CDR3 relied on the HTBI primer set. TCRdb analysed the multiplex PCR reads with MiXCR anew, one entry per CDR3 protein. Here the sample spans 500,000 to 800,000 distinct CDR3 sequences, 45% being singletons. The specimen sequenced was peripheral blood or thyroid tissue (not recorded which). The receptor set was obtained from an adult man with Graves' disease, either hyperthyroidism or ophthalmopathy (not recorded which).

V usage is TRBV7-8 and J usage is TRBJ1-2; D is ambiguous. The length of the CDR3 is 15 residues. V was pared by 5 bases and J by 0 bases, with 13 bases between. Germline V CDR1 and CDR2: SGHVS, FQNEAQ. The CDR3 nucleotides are TGTGCCAGCAGCCCGTCCACGGGCCCTAACTATGGCTACACCTTC. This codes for CASSPSTGPNYGYTF.

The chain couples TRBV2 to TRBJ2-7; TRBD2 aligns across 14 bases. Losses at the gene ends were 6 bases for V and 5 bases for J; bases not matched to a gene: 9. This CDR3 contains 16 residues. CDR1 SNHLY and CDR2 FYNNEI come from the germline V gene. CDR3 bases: TGTGCCAGCAGCGCGGGACAGACTAGCGGGAGGGACGAGCAGTACTTC. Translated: CASSAGQTSGRDEQYF.

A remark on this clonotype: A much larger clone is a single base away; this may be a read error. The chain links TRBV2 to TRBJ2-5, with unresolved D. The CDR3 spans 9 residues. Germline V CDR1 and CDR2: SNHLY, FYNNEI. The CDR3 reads CAGSGAQYF. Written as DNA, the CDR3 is TGTGCCGGCAGTGGCGCCCAGTACTTC. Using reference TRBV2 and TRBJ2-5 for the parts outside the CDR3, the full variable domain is EPEVTQTPSHQVTQMGQEVILRCVPISNHLYFYWYRQILGQKVEFLVSFYNNEISEKSEIFDDQFSVERPDGSNFTLKIRSTKLEDSAMYFCAGSGAQYFGPGTRLLVL.

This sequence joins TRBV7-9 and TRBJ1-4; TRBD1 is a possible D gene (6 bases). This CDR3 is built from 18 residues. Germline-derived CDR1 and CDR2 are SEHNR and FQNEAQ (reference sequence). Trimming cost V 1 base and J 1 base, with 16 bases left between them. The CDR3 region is CASSLGGFRGLTNEKLFF. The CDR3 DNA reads TGTGCCAGCAGCTTAGGCGGGTTCAGGGGCTTAACTAATGAAAAACTGTTTTTT.

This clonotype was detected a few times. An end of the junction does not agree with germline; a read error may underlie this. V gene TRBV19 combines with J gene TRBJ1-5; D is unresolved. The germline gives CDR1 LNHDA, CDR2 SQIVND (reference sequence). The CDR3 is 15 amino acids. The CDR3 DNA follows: TGTGCCAGCAGTAACACAGCTGAAGGCAATCAGCCCCAGCATTTT. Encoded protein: CASSNTAEGNQPQHF.

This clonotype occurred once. The CDR3 is CASSEDRETGELFF. CDR3 nucleotide sequence: TGTGCCAGCAGCGAGGACAGGGAAACCGGGGAGCTGTTTTTT. V usage is TRBV19 and J usage is TRBJ2-2; TRBD1 aligns across 8 bases. Germline CDR1 reads LNHDA; CDR2 reads SQIVND (reference sequence). J was trimmed by 5 bases and V by 9 bases; bases with no gene match: 8. This CDR3 region has 14 residues.

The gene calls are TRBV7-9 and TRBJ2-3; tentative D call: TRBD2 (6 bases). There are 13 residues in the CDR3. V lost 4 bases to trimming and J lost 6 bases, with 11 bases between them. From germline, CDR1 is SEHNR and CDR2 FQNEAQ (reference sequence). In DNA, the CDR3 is TGTGCCAGCAGCTCCCGACTAGATGATACGCAGTATTTT. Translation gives CASSSRLDDTQYF.

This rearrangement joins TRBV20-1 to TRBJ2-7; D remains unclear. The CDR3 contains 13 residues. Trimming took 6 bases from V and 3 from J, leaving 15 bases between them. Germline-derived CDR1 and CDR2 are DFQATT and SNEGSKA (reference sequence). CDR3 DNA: TGCAGTGCAACGGAGAGCGTATACTACGAGCAGTACTTC. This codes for CSATESVYYEQYF.

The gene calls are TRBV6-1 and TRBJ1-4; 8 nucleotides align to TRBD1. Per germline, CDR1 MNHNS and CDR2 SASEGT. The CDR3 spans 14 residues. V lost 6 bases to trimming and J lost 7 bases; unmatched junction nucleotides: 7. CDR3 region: CASRQGGAVEKLFF. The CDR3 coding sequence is TGTGCCAGCAGACAGGGGGGCGCGGTTGAAAAACTGTTTTTT.